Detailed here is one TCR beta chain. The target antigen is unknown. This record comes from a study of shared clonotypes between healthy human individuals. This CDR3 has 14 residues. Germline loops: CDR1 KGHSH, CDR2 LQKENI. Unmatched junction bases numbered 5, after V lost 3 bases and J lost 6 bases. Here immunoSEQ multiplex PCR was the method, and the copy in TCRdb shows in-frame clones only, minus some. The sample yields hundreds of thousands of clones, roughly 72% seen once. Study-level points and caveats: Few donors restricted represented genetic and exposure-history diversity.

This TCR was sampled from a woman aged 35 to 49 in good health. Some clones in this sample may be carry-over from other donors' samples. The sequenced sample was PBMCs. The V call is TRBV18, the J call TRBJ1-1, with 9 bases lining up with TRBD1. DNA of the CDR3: TGTGCCAGCTCACCGGGGACAGGGAATCCTGAAGCTTTCTTT. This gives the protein CASSPGTGNPEAFF.